Following are 7 T cell receptor beta chains from one sample sequenced in a study of radiation and T cells in renal cell carcinoma (dated by TCRdb to 2019 to 2021). The method behind the library was the immunoSEQ multiplex PCR assay. TCRdb re-hosts the immuneACCESS table, in-frame sequences only. Its copies lack some clones; in the studies checked, an unresolved V gene accounts for under half of them, and the cause for the rest is not known. This sample comprises 75,000 to 90,000 clones, 80% to 90% of them detected only once. Of the sample, roughly 5.4% is held by the ten largest clones. In light of the paper, this sample's time point label describes: blood 4 weeks post-SBRT, at nephrectomy. What the treatment or condition label conveys for this sample: 15 Gy SBRT to primary tumor, nephrectomy 4 weeks later. Sample: blood, taken from a patient whose treatment included radiotherapy and nephrectomy. Source of these receptors: a woman aged 70-85 years with renal cell carcinoma.

The table lists this clone with a count of one. This rearrangement joins TRBV6-1 to TRBJ1-3; D unresolved. Germline CDR1 MNHNS, CDR2 SASEGT. The V gene lost 0 bases and the J gene lost 5 bases, with 11 bases spanning the gap. This CDR3 is 15 amino acids long. The DNA of the CDR3 is TGTGCCAGCAGTGAAGCGCGGGAGGTACGAAACACCATATATTTT. It codes for CASSEAREVRNTIYF.

The sample holds one count of this clone. The genes are TRBV19 and TRBJ1-5; D remains unclear. There are 16 residues in the CDR3. Germline V gene data show CDR1 as LNHDA and CDR2 as SQIVND (reference sequence). The ends were cut back, 4 bases at V and 1 base at J, with 14 bases in the middle. CDR3 nucleotides: TGTGCCAGTAGTACCAATCCCGGGCCAAGCAATCAGCCCCAGCATTTT. It is translated as CASSTNPGPSNQPQHF.

In the case of this clone: The same CDR3 arises from other DNA sequences in this sample as well. V gene TRBV5-1 combines with J gene TRBJ2-7, with a weak D call TRBD2 (5 bases). With 0 bases removed from V and 0 bases from J, the gap between germline ends came to 7 bases. The CDR3 consists of 14 residues. Per the germline V gene, CDR1 is SGHRS and CDR2 is YFSETQ. CDR3 nucleotide sequence: TGCGCCAGCAGCTTGGCGGGGAGCTCCTACGAGCAGTACTTC. This translates into CASSLAGSSYEQYF.

The chain joins TRBV9 to TRBJ1-3, with D hard to call. Trimming cost V 5 bases and J 3 bases, with 18 bases left between them. The CDR3 consists of 16 residues. CDR1 and CDR2 (germline): SGDLS, YYNGEE. Here the CDR3 reads CASRDPGVAGGNTIYF. The DNA of the CDR3 is TGTGCCAGCAGAGACCCCGGAGTAGCCGGTGGAAACACCATATATTTT. Using reference TRBV9 and TRBJ1-3 for the parts outside the CDR3, the full variable domain is DSGVTQTPKHLITATGQRVTLRCSPRSGDLSVYWYQQSLDQGLQFLIQYYNGEERAKGNILERFSAQQFPDLHSELNLSSLELGDSALYFCASRDPGVAGGNTIYFGEGSWLTVV.

CDR3 DNA: TGTGCCAGCGACGGATTCTCTGGAAACACCATATATTTT. Protein product: CASDGFSGNTIYF. The rearrangement links TRBV6-6 to TRBJ1-3; no definite D call. The CDR3 is made up of 13 amino acids. The V gene's germline CDR1 is MNHNY and CDR2 SVGAGI (reference sequence). The germline V and J ends were trimmed by 8 bases and 0 bases, with 8 bases remaining between them.

The chain couples TRBV10-3 to TRBJ1-2; 7 bases agree with TRBD1. The CDR3 has 14 residues. Per germline, CDR1 ENHRY and CDR2 SYGVKD. J gave up 0 bases and V 10 bases, and 8 bases lay outside the gene matches. CDR3 DNA: TGTGCCACACAAGAGACAGGGCCTAACTATGGCTACACCTTC. It yields the protein CATQETGPNYGYTF.

V gene TRBV7-9 combines with J gene TRBJ1-2, with 7 positions matching TRBD1. The CDR3 contains 14 residues. The germline V gene has CDR1 SEHNR and CDR2 FQNEAQ (reference sequence). Trimming cost V 7 bases and J 11 bases; bases outside gene matches: 16. The CDR3 nucleotides read TGTGCCAGCACCTCCTCCTTGGCAGGGGGGGGTTACACCTTC. Amino acid sequence: CASTSSLAGGGYTF.